A selection of T cell receptor beta chains follows, all from one sample in a study of blood T cells in healthy people across ages. TCRdb passed the 5' RACE reads through MiXCR, listing each CDR3 protein once. The data hold more than 1,400,000 distinct CDR3 sequences, with approximately 42% observed a single time. Sequenced: blood. All receptors derive from a woman younger than 30 in good health. Both conserved end residues are part of each CDR3. D genes are given only for firm matches. Clone size is stated in some rows and not others, as once, few, many or a class when expanded.

CDR3 DNA: TGTGCCAGCAGCGTAGGGCGGTCAGCCGCAACTAATGAAAAACTGTTTTTT
CDR3 protein: CASSVGRSAATNEKLFF
V gene: TRBV9
D gene: -
clone size: few
J gene: TRBJ1-4

CDR3 DNA: TGCGCCAGCAGCCAGCCAGACGGACAAGAGACCCAGTACTTC
CDR3 protein: CASSQPDGQETQYF
V gene: TRBV4-1
D gene: -
clone size: -
J gene: TRBJ2-5

CDR3 DNA: TGTGCCACCAGTGATTTGCCGCTAGCGGGGGGAACAAACAATGAGCAGTACTTC
CDR3 protein: CATSDLPLAGGTNNEQYF
V gene: TRBV24-1
D gene: TRBD2
clone size: -
J gene: TRBJ2-7

CDR3 DNA: TGTGCCATCAGTGTCCAGGGGTCCTACAATGAGCAGTTCTTC
CDR3 protein: CAISVQGSYNEQFF
V gene: TRBV10-3
D gene: -
clone size: -
J gene: TRBJ2-1

CDR3 DNA: TGTGCCAGCAGCCAGAACGAGCTAGATGCTCAGTACTTC
CDR3 protein: CASSQNELDAQYF
V gene: TRBV3-1
D gene: -
clone size: -
J gene: TRBJ2-5

CDR3 DNA: TGTGCCAGCAGCCCTAAACCTGGGATAGGGGGGGTGAGCTCCTACAATGAGCAGTTCTTC
CDR3 protein: CASSPKPGIGGVSSYNEQFF
V gene: TRBV4-2
D gene: -
clone size: -
J gene: TRBJ2-1

CDR3 DNA: TGTGCCAGCAGCTTAACAGCAGGTTCGAACACTGAAGCTTTCTTT
CDR3 protein: CASSLTAGSNTEAFF
V gene: TRBV7-3
D gene: -
clone size: -
J gene: TRBJ1-1

CDR3 DNA: TGTGCCAGCACCTCCAAACTTTCGGGTACTGAAGCTTTCTTT
CDR3 protein: CASTSKLSGTEAFF
V gene: TRBV9
D gene: -
clone size: -
J gene: TRBJ1-1

CDR3 DNA: TGTGCCAGCAGCCGACTAGCCCGCACCACAGATACGCAGTATTTT
CDR3 protein: CASSRLARTTDTQYF
V gene: TRBV11-1
D gene: TRBD2
clone size: few
J gene: TRBJ2-3

CDR3 DNA: TGCAGTGCGAAGGAGCGGGGGGGCAATGAGCAGTTCTTC
CDR3 protein: CSAKERGGNEQFF
V gene: TRBV20-1
D gene: TRBD2
clone size: -
J gene: TRBJ2-1

CDR3 DNA: TGTGCCAGCAGCCAAGATATGAGGGGGGCCAGAGGGGAGACCCAGTACTTC
CDR3 protein: CASSQDMRGARGETQYF
V gene: TRBV14
D gene: -
clone size: -
J gene: TRBJ2-5

CDR3 DNA: TGTGCCACCAGCCCGACAGGGGGGGCGAACACTGAAGCTTTCTTT
CDR3 protein: CATSPTGGANTEAFF
V gene: TRBV15
D gene: TRBD1
clone size: -
J gene: TRBJ1-1

CDR3 DNA: TGTGCCAGCAGAACCGGGACTAGCGAGCACAATGAGCAGTACTTC
CDR3 protein: CASRTGTSEHNEQYF
V gene: TRBV12-3/TRBV12-4
D gene: TRBD2
clone size: -
J gene: TRBJ2-5

CDR3 DNA: TGTGCTAGCAGCTTAAGGGCAGTATGCGAAAAACTGTTTTTT
CDR3 protein: CASSLRAVCEKLFF
V gene: TRBV7-7
D gene: -
clone size: once
J gene: TRBJ1-4

CDR3 DNA: TGTGCCAGCAGCCCCCCCGAAAGGTTAGGGTATGAGCAGTTCTTC
CDR3 protein: CASSPPERLGYEQFF
V gene: TRBV6-6
D gene: -
clone size: -
J gene: TRBJ2-1

CDR3 DNA: TGCAGTGCCGATAGCGGGGGAACCTACGAGCAGTACTTC
CDR3 protein: CSADSGGTYEQYF
V gene: TRBV20-1
D gene: TRBD2
clone size: -
J gene: TRBJ2-7

CDR3 DNA: TGTGCCAGCAGCTTAGCTGGGGCCGGATTCTACGAGCAGTACTTC
CDR3 protein: CASSLAGAGFYEQYF
V gene: TRBV7-8
D gene: -
clone size: few
J gene: TRBJ2-7